This T cell receptor beta chain was recovered during a study of Ad26.COV2.S vaccination and SARS-CoV-2 variants. The treatment is: some 19 received Ad26.COV2.S at low or high dose, single or two shots; about 5 received placebo; per-sample allocation not given. Sampling was done on day 63 after the first vaccine or placebo injection. V was pared by 7 bases and J by 0 bases, with 12 bases between. The CDR3 runs to 15 residues. Germline-derived CDR1 and CDR2 are SGHTA and FQGNSA. Assay used: immunoSEQ multiplex PCR; TCRdb lists only in-frame clones, some missing. The sample has about 250,000 clones; around 87% are singletons.

The rearrangement links TRBV7-2 to TRBJ2-2, with D perhaps TRBD1 (5 bases). Sequences were derived from peripheral blood, sampled in a trial of Ad26.COV2.S vaccine versus placebo. This clonotype originated in a person aged 18-65 years who received the Ad26.COV2.S COVID-19 vaccine or a placebo. CDR3 DNA sequence: TGTGCCAGCAAACCTCGGACAACGAACACCGGGGAGCTGTTTTTT. It translates to CASKPRTTNTGELFF.